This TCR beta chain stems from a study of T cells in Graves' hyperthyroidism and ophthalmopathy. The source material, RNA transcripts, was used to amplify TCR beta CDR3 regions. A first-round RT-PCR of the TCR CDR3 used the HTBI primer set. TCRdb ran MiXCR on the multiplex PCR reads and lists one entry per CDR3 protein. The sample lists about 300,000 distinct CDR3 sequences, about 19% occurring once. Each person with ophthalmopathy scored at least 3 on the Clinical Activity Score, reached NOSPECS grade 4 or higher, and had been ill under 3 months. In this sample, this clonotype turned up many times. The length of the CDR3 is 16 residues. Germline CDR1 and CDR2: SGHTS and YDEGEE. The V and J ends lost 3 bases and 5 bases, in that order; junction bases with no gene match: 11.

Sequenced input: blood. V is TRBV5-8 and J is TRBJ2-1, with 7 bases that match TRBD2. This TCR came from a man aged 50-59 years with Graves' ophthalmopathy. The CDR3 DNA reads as TGTGCCAGCAGCTCCCCCGATGGGGGGGGAAACAATGAGCAGTTCTTC. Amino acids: CASSSPDGGGNNEQFF.